The 31 T cell receptor beta chains below were found in one sample sequenced in a study of early T cells in non-severe SARS-CoV-2 infection. Each CDR3 protein is one row after TCRdb ran MiXCR on the 5' RACE reads. The sample carries fewer than 100,000 distinct CDR3 sequences, roughly 12% recorded once. Sequenced input: whole blood. The receptors come from an adult who was a healthcare worker with PCR-confirmed SARS-CoV-2 infection or an uninfected control (not recorded which).

In this sample, this clonotype turned up a few times. The gene calls are TRBV3-1 and TRBJ1-1; D unresolved. The CDR3 sequence is 14 residues long. The V gene's germline CDR1 is LGHDT and CDR2 YNNKEL (reference sequence). The V end was cut by 2 bases, the J end by 1 base, with 8 bases between. As DNA, the CDR3 is TGTGCCAGCAGCCAACAAATGGGGAACACTGAAGCTTTCTTT. It codes for CASSQQMGNTEAFF.

This clonotype occurred many times. V usage is TRBV7-6 and J usage is TRBJ2-7; no firm D call. The CDR3 contains 17 residues. CDR1 and CDR2 (germline): SGHVS, FNYEAQ. V was shortened by 2 bases and J by 0 bases, with 17 bases between the two germline ends. In DNA form, the CDR3 reads TGTGCCAGCAGCTTAAGGGCTCGGCAGTCGAGCTCCTACGAGCAGTACTTC. It is translated as CASSLRARQSSSYEQYF.

This clonotype has a handful of counts. V is TRBV6-1 and J is TRBJ2-3; no firm D call. The CDR3 loop spans 10 amino acids. The germline V gene has CDR1 MNHNS and CDR2 SASEGT. Trimming shortened V by 10 bases and J by 4 bases, and 6 bases separated the two germline ends. The CDR3, as DNA: TGTGCCACGGGTTCAGATACGCAGTATTTT. Translated: CATGSDTQYF.

This clonotype occurred many times. The J gene is TRBJ2-7, the V gene TRBV20-1, with D possibly called TRBD1 or TRBD2 (6 bases each). There are 13 residues in the CDR3. Trimming shortened V by 2 bases and J by 4 bases, and 12 bases separated the two germline ends. The V gene's germline CDR1 is DFQATT and CDR2 SNEGSKA (reference sequence). The CDR3 spells CSARIPGAYEQYF. For the CDR3, the DNA is TGCAGTGCTAGAATCCCGGGGGCGTACGAGCAGTACTTC.

The genes are TRBV29-1 and TRBJ2-1, with 11 bases aligning to TRBD2. The CDR3 length is 13 residues. CDR1 and CDR2 (germline): SQVTM, ANQGSEA. With V trimmed by 7 bases and J by 10 bases, 9 bases remained unmatched. The CDR3 DNA sequence: TGCAGCGGGCGGGGACTAGCGGCTGGGGAGCAGTTCTTC. Encoded protein: CSGRGLAAGEQFF.

The table lists this clonotype with a few counts. This sequence joins TRBV2 and TRBJ1-2; 8 bases are a match to TRBD1. This CDR3 is 14 amino acids long. Trimming cost V 4 bases and J 3 bases; bases outside gene matches: 4. The germline V gene has CDR1 SNHLY and CDR2 FYNNEI. The DNA of the CDR3 is TGTGCCAGCAGTGCCCAACAGGGGGACTATGGCTACACCTTC. Translation gives CASSAQQGDYGYTF.

In its sample, this clonotype was seen many times. V usage is TRBV3-1 and J usage is TRBJ1-2, with D possibly matching TRBD1 (6 bases). The V and J ends lost 1 base and 4 bases respectively, with 13 bases between them. Germline loops: CDR1 LGHDT, CDR2 YNNKEL (reference sequence). CDR3 length: 15 residues. CDR3 nucleotides: TGTGCCAGCAGCCAAGGTATAGGGGGAAGCTATGGCTACACCTTC. This codes for CASSQGIGGSYGYTF. Based on the CDR3 plus reference TRBV3-1 and TRBJ1-2, the full variable domain is DTAVSQTPKYLVTQMGNDKSIKCEQNLGHDTMYWYKQDSKKFLKIMFSYNNKELIINETVPNRFSPKSPDKAHLNLHINSLELGDSAVYFCASSQGIGGSYGYTFGSGTRLTVV.

Ten or more counts support this clonotype. V and J are TRBV16 and TRBJ2-7; no clear D. Trimming left V 2 bases short and J 4 bases short, with 15 bases between. Germline loops: CDR1 KGHSY, CDR2 FQNENV. The CDR3 length is 15 residues. The CDR3 reads CASSQDLANSYEQYF. The DNA of the CDR3 is TGTGCCAGCAGCCAAGACCTTGCAAACAGTTACGAGCAGTACTTC. Full variable domain (missing parts from reference TRBV16 and TRBJ2-7): GEEVAQTPKHLVRGEGQKAKLYCAPIKGHSYVFWYQQVLKNEFKFLISFQNENVFDETGMPKERFSAKCLPNSPCSLEIQATKLEDSAVYFCASSQDLANSYEQYFGPGTRLTVT.

This clonotype was detected only once. Given a much more abundant clone one base away, this may be a read error. The rearrangement joins TRBV10-2 to TRBJ2-3; D remains unclear. The CDR3 is 13 residues long. Trimming took off 8 bases at V and 6 bases at J, with 15 bases between the two ends. The germline gives CDR1 WSHSY, CDR2 SAAADI. The CDR3 DNA reads TGCGCCAGCGTCGGCCTGGGCTCGGATACGCAGTATTTT. The encoded protein is CASVGLGSDTQYF.

This rearrangement joins TRBV20-1 to TRBJ2-3, with 7 bases aligning to TRBD2. The CDR3 length is 13 residues. J was trimmed by 2 bases and V by 8 bases; bases with no gene match: 7. Germline V gene sequence: CDR1 DFQATT, CDR2 SNEGSKA (reference sequence). The CDR3 loop reads CSSFAGDTDTQYF. As DNA, the CDR3 is TGCAGTAGTTTCGCGGGGGACACAGATACGCAGTATTTT.

This clonotype was recorded many times. The V gene is TRBV6-2 or TRBV6-3, the J gene TRBJ2-7, with 9 bases aligning to TRBD1. CDR3 length: 14 amino acids. V dropped 5 bases and J dropped 5; count of bases not matched to a gene: 7. Germline CDR1 MNHEY, CDR2 SVGEGT. The CDR3 DNA reads as TGTGCCAGCAGTCGGGGACAGGGACCGAACGAGCAGTACTTC. Residues: CASSRGQGPNEQYF.

This clonotype showed up many times. This rearrangement joins TRBV2 to TRBJ1-6, with a tentative D call TRBD1 (6 bases). This CDR3 contains 15 residues. From germline, CDR1 is SNHLY and CDR2 FYNNEI. Trimming took 1 base from V and 4 from J, leaving 8 bases between them. CDR3 bases: TGTGCCAGCAGTGAAGACAGGGAATATAATTCACCCCTCCACTTT. This sequence encodes CASSEDREYNSPLHF. Full variable domain (missing parts from reference TRBV2 and TRBJ1-6): EPEVTQTPSHQVTQMGQEVILRCVPISNHLYFYWYRQILGQKVEFLVSFYNNEISEKSEIFDDQFSVERPDGSNFTLKIRSTKLEDSAMYFCASSEDREYNSPLHFGNGTRLTVT.

This clonotype occurred many times. V and J are TRBV6-6 and TRBJ1-3, with TRBD1 matching over 7 bases. Trimming at V came to 2 bases and at J to 2 bases, leaving 0 bases not matched to a gene. The CDR3 runs 14 residues. Per germline, CDR1 MNHNY and CDR2 SVGAGI (reference sequence). The CDR3 protein is CASSYTGAGNTIYF. For the CDR3, the DNA is TGTGCCAGCAGTTACACAGGGGCTGGAAACACCATATATTTT.

This clonotype was seen ten or more times. This chain joins TRBV29-1 and TRBJ2-5, with 9 positions matching TRBD1. Trimming removed 2 bases from V and 4 bases from J; junction bases left unmatched: 5. The length of the CDR3 is 14 residues. From germline, CDR1 is SQVTM and CDR2 ANQGSEA. The DNA for the CDR3 is TGCAGCGTTGAAAGACCGGGACAGGGAGAGACCCAGTACTTC. Translating it yields CSVERPGQGETQYF.

This clonotype was observed many times. This chain connects TRBV6-2 or TRBV6-3 to TRBJ1-2; D perhaps matches TRBD1 (5 bases). V dropped 7 bases and J dropped 8 bases, with 20 bases sitting between them. Germline CDR1 is MNHEY and CDR2 is SVGEGT. This CDR3 is built from 14 residues. CDR3 bases: TGTGCCAGCATCCAAAGAGCCAGGGTCAGAGGCTACACCTTC. Residues: CASIQRARVRGYTF.

This clonotype has ten or more counts. V is TRBV7-9 and J is TRBJ2-7; 9 nucleotides agree with TRBD1. Germline loops: CDR1 SEHNR, CDR2 FQNEAQ (reference sequence). Losses at the gene ends were 5 bases for V and 0 bases for J; bases not matched to a gene: 2. The CDR3 spans 14 residues. This CDR3 reads CASSLTGGSYEQYF. DNA for the CDR3: TGTGCCAGCAGCCTGACAGGGGGCTCCTACGAGCAGTACTTC.

This clonotype has ten or more counts. The DNA for the CDR3 is TGTGCCAGCAGCTTAGCATACAACGATGAGCAGTTCTTC. Protein sequence: CASSLAYNDEQFF. The chain has TRBV7-6 and TRBJ2-1; D gene ambiguous. Trimming left V 0 bases short and J 8 bases short, with 8 bases between. This CDR3 comprises 13 residues. The germline V gene encodes CDR1 SGHVS and CDR2 FNYEAQ.

This clonotype was seen more than once but under ten times. The genes are TRBV7-2 and TRBJ2-7; perhaps TRBD1 as D (6 bases). CDR3 size: 15 residues. Trimming took off 4 bases at V and 5 bases at J, with 18 bases between the two ends. CDR1 and CDR2 from the germline V gene are SGHTA and FQGNSA. The CDR3 DNA reads as TGTGCCAGCAGCTCCCGGAGGACAGCGACGAACGAGCAGTACTTC. It translates to CASSSRRTATNEQYF.

This clonotype has at least ten counts. The chain uses TRBV9 and TRBJ2-7; TRBD2 agrees at 8 bases. This CDR3 has 15 amino acids. Trimming cost V 4 bases and J 0 bases; bases outside gene matches: 6. Germline assignment: CDR1 SGDLS and CDR2 YYNGEE. CDR3 sequence (DNA): TGTGCCAGCAGCCCGGGGGGGCGAAGCTCCTACGAGCAGTACTTC. Translation: CASSPGGRSSYEQYF. Together with reference TRBV9 and TRBJ2-7, the CDR3 gives the full variable domain: DSGVTQTPKHLITATGQRVTLRCSPRSGDLSVYWYQQSLDQGLQFLIQYYNGEERAKGNILERFSAQQFPDLHSELNLSSLELGDSALYFCASSPGGRSSYEQYFGPGTRLTVT.

CDR3 sequence reads: CASSNLAGPDTQYF. Written as DNA, the CDR3 is TGTGCCAGCAGTAATCTAGCGGGGCCAGATACGCAGTATTTT. The rearrangement uses TRBV9 and TRBJ2-3; TRBD2 matches 9 bases. There are 14 residues in the CDR3. V was pared by 5 bases and J by 4 bases, with 5 bases of the junction left unmatched. The germline CDR1 and CDR2 sequences are SGDLS and YYNGEE.

This chain links TRBV7-3 with TRBJ2-5; 14 nucleotides agree with TRBD2. The CDR3 length is 17 residues. V was pared by 5 bases and J by 2 bases, with 7 bases of the junction left unmatched. The germline V gene has CDR1 SGHTA and CDR2 FQGTGA. The CDR3 protein is CASSPGLAGGIQETQYF. The CDR3 DNA sequence: TGTGCCAGCAGCCCCGGACTAGCGGGGGGAATTCAAGAGACCCAGTACTTC.

This clonotype occurred a few times. The chain combines TRBV12-3 or TRBV12-4 with TRBJ1-4, with TRBD1 identical over 8 bases. The V and J ends lost 8 bases and 7 bases, in that order; junction bases with no gene match: 6. CDR3 size: 13 residues. CDR3 DNA sequence: TGTGCCAGCGGCGGCAGGGGGCCTGAAAAACTGTTTTTT. Its translation is CASGGRGPEKLFF.

This clonotype was recorded many times. The J gene is TRBJ1-2, the V gene TRBV12-3 or TRBV12-4; D unresolved. The CDR3 is 11 amino acids. Trimming stripped 7 bases from V and 8 bases from J, with 11 bases between. The CDR3 region has the DNA TGTGCCAGCACTTATGCGGGAGGCTACACCTTC. Translation: CASTYAGGYTF.

This clonotype showed up just a few times. The genes are TRBV6-5 and TRBJ1-6, with TRBD1 matching 9 bases. Trimming at V came to 5 bases and at J to 9 bases, leaving 8 bases not matched to a gene. The CDR3 spans 15 residues. Germline V gene lookup returns CDR1 MNHEY and CDR2 SVGAGI. The CDR3 sequence: CASSPGTGISSPLHF. For the CDR3, the DNA is TGTGCCAGCAGTCCCGGGACAGGGATCAGTTCACCCCTCCACTTT.

This clonotype was seen many times. V gene TRBV7-6 combines with J gene TRBJ2-5, with D hard to call. CDR1 and CDR2 from the germline V gene are SGHVS and FNYEAQ. V lost 5 bases, J lost 5 bases, and 9 bases lay in between. The CDR3 covers 12 residues. CDR3 nucleotides: TGTGCCAGCAGCCTCCTCCGGGAGACCCAGTACTTC. This encodes CASSLLRETQYF.

This clonotype is classed as medium-sized. This chain uses TRBV4-3 with TRBJ2-7, with 9 bases aligning to TRBD2. Germline CDR1 and CDR2: LGHNA and YSLEER. Germline trimming cut 0 bases from V and 3 bases from J; bases unmatched to any gene: 3. This CDR3 is 15 amino acids long. The CDR3 loop is CASSQDIAGDYEQYF. The DNA for the CDR3 is TGCGCCAGCAGCCAAGATATAGCGGGGGACTACGAGCAGTACTTC.

This rearrangement joins TRBV29-1 to TRBJ2-1, with 7 positions matching TRBD1. Germline lookup yields CDR1 SQVTM and CDR2 ANQGSEA. V shed 5 bases and J 0 bases; nucleotides not matched to a gene: 7. The CDR3 consists of 15 residues. The CDR3 nucleotides read TGCAGCGTTCCCGCCCAGGGGGTCTCCTACAATGAGCAGTTCTTC. It yields the protein CSVPAQGVSYNEQFF.

The chain couples TRBV20-1 to TRBJ1-2; no reliable D call. This CDR3 has 11 residues. With 0 bases removed from V and 4 bases from J, the gap between germline ends came to 3 bases. CDR1 is DFQATT and CDR2 is SNEGSKA in the germline V gene (reference sequence). The CDR3 loop is CSARESYGYTF. As DNA, the CDR3 is TGCAGTGCTAGAGAAAGCTATGGCTACACCTTC.

This clonotype was recorded a few times. This chain uses TRBV12-3 or TRBV12-4 with TRBJ2-1; TRBD1 aligns across 7 bases. The CDR3 loop spans 16 amino acids. V dropped 5 bases and J dropped 4; count of bases not matched to a gene: 11. CDR3: CASSLGRQGVYNEQFF. The CDR3 coding sequence is TGTGCCAGCAGTCTGGGGCGGCAGGGGGTATACAATGAGCAGTTCTTC.

This clonotype appeared many times. The J gene is TRBJ1-1, the V gene TRBV30; 8 bases are a match to TRBD1. Germline V CDR1 and CDR2: GTSNPN, SVGIG (reference sequence). CDR3 length: 12 amino acids. V dropped 5 bases and J dropped 3; count of bases not matched to a gene: 2. Written as DNA, the CDR3 is TGTGCCTGGGGACAGGGATACACTGAAGCTTTCTTT. It encodes CAWGQGYTEAFF.

At least ten counts were recorded for this clonotype. The V and J genes are TRBV6-2 or TRBV6-3 and TRBJ1-5; D call uncertain. The CDR3 runs to 14 residues. Trimming stripped 7 bases from V and 0 bases from J, with 10 bases between. In germline, CDR1 is MNHEY, CDR2 SVGEGT. The CDR3 is CASIDPYSNQPQHF. The CDR3 DNA reads TGTGCCAGCATTGATCCTTATAGCAATCAGCCCCAGCATTTT.